This T cell receptor beta chain derives from a study of blood T cell repertoires in COVID-19. At the level of the study: T cells, B-cell-depleted T cells, or PBMCs provided the cDNA or gDNA that served as material.

Authors' analysis steps: How many nucleated cells were present was estimated from reference gene primer amplification. Assay used: immunoSEQ multiplex PCR; TCRdb lists only in-frame clones, some missing. The V and J calls and clone size come from that table; D and trimming were worked out from the DNA. The sample comprises about 160,000 clones, 70% to 85% of which are singletons, and 7% rests with the top ten. V lost 4 bases to trimming and J lost 2 bases, with 6 bases between them. The V gene's germline CDR1 is SQVTM and CDR2 ANQGSEA. The CDR3 extends over 12 amino acids. Sequenced input: peripheral blood. This receptor was identified in a woman aged 40 to 49 with COVID-19, enrolled during active disease. The chain links TRBV29-1 to TRBJ1-3; D is unresolved. DNA of the CDR3: TGCAGCGTTGTCACAGCTGGAAACACCATATATTTT. It translates to CSVVTAGNTIYF.